This entry lists 32 T cell receptor beta chains sequenced from one sample in a study of T-cell reconstitution after alpha-beta-depleted transplantation in children. Library preparation (for TCRbeta) was performed with unique molecular identifiers. MiXCR, run by TCRdb on the PCR reads, gives a single entry per CDR3 protein. Among around 600,000 distinct CDR3 sequences, about 11% were seen once, and the ten largest hold less than 5%. Sequenced material: PBMCs from the stem cell graft donor, taken from the stem cell graft. The receptors come from a human donor who donated a stem cell graft to a child with acute myeloid leukemia.

This clonotype showed up many times. V usage is TRBV10-3 and J usage is TRBJ2-7, with 13 nucleotides matching TRBD2. Germline CDR1 and CDR2: ENHRY and SYGVKD. The CDR3 length is 15 residues. V trimming: 3 bases; J trimming: 2 bases; junction bases outside the gene matches: 1. Here the CDR3 reads CAISDGLAGAYEQYF. The CDR3 nucleotides read TGTGCCATCAGTGACGGACTAGCGGGAGCCTACGAGCAGTACTTC.

This clonotype was detected only a few times. V gene TRBV2 combines with J gene TRBJ2-2; 9 positions agree with TRBD2. V lost 0 bases, J lost 1 base, and 6 bases stayed unmatched. The CDR3 consists of 18 residues. Germline CDR1 reads SNHLY; CDR2 reads FYNNEI. The DNA of the CDR3 is TGTGCCAGCAGTGAAGCGCCTCTAGCGGGGATGAACACCGGGGAGCTGTTTTTT. Encoded protein: CASSEAPLAGMNTGELFF.

This clonotype has only a few counts. V and J are TRBV10-3 and TRBJ1-1; D unresolved. Germline V gives CDR1 ENHRY, CDR2 SYGVKD. V shed 3 bases and J shed 3 bases, with 14 bases lying between them. The CDR3 is 15 amino acids. The chain's CDR3 is CAISEEGGRYTEAFF. CDR3 DNA: TGTGCCATCAGTGAAGAGGGAGGAAGGTACACTGAAGCTTTCTTT.

The chain joins TRBV18 to TRBJ2-1, with a possible D match to TRBD1 (5 bases). With 0 bases removed from V and 6 bases from J, the gap between germline ends came to 12 bases. Germline V gives CDR1 KGHSH, CDR2 LQKENI. The CDR3 length is 15 residues. The CDR3, as DNA: TGTGCCAGCTCACCACCGGTTGGGGCCCTCAATGAGCAGTTCTTC. Translation: CASSPPVGALNEQFF.

The chain employs TRBV4-1 and TRBJ2-2; D is uncertain. The germline CDR1 and CDR2 sequences are MGHRA and YSYEKL. CDR3 length: 14 residues. V shed 1 base and J shed 6 bases, with 9 bases lying between them. In nucleotides, the CDR3 is TGCGCCAGCAGCCAAGTGCTTAGGGCCGGGGAGCTGTTTTTT. It translates to CASSQVLRAGELFF.

This chain links TRBV4-1 with TRBJ2-7, with 8 bases aligning to TRBD1. This CDR3 spans 13 amino acids. Germline V gene lookup returns CDR1 MGHRA and CDR2 YSYEKL. With V trimmed by 5 bases and J by 6 bases, 6 bases remained unmatched. In nucleotides, the CDR3 is TGCGCCAGCAGCACGGACAGGGACGCCGAGCAGTACGTC. Translating gives CASSTDRDAEQYV.

This clonotype appeared many times. CDR3 protein: CSVLGTAHEQYF. The CDR3 nucleotides are TGCAGCGTTCTCGGCACCGCTCACGAGCAGTACTTC. The chain has TRBV29-1 and TRBJ2-7; no definite D call. Germline-derived CDR1 and CDR2 are SQVTM and ANQGSEA. Deletions cut 5 bases from V and 5 bases from J, with 13 bases between. The CDR3 runs 12 residues.

This clonotype appeared a few times. This chain uses TRBV7-3 with TRBJ2-1, with 10 bases that match TRBD2. V lost 5 bases to trimming and J lost 5 bases; unmatched junction nucleotides: 15. The CDR3 consists of 18 residues. Germline CDR1 and CDR2: SGHTA and FQGTGA. The CDR3 DNA sequence: TGTGCCAGCAGCGAATACGGATCAAGCGGGAGGGCAAACAATGAGCAGTTCTTC. Translation: CASSEYGSSGRANNEQFF.

This clonotype has more than one count but fewer than ten. This chain joins TRBV20-1 and TRBJ2-7; 11 positions match TRBD2. The CDR3 runs 15 residues. Trimming at V came to 5 bases and at J to 1 base, leaving 7 bases not matched to a gene. The germline V gene has CDR1 DFQATT and CDR2 SNEGSKA (reference sequence). The CDR3, as DNA: TGCAGTGCTTATTCTAGCGGGAGGCAGTCCTACGAGCAGTACTTC. Its protein product is CSAYSSGRQSYEQYF.

This clonotype occurred a few times. The gene calls are TRBV20-1 and TRBJ2-7, with 15 bases matching TRBD2. The trim removed 6 bases at V and 2 bases at J, leaving 8 bases unmatched. This CDR3 spans 16 amino acids. The germline gives CDR1 DFQATT, CDR2 SNEGSKA (reference sequence). The CDR3 sequence is CSACGLAGGVTYEQYF. CDR3 nucleotide sequence: TGCAGTGCATGCGGACTAGCGGGAGGGGTAACCTACGAGCAGTACTTC.

This chain joins TRBV27 and TRBJ2-1, with a tentative D call TRBD1 (6 bases). This CDR3 has 18 residues. Germline V lookup: CDR1 MNHEY, CDR2 SMNVEV (reference sequence). V shed 3 bases and J shed 3 bases, with 21 bases lying between them. For the CDR3, the DNA is TGTGCCAGCAGTTTCTTGGGAGCTCCGGGACAAGACTACAATGAGCAGTTCTTC. It yields the protein CASSFLGAPGQDYNEQFF.

In its sample, this clonotype was seen many times. The chain is built from TRBV6-2 or TRBV6-3 and TRBJ1-5; 10 nucleotides line up with TRBD1. V gave up 6 bases and J gave up 7 bases; unmatched junction bases: 15. Germline CDR1 and CDR2: MNHEY and SVGEGT. The CDR3 totals 17 residues. The CDR3, as DNA: TGTGCCAGCAGGAACCCGGGACAGGGGTCTTCCTACCAGCCCCAGCATTTT. Translated: CASRNPGQGSSYQPQHF.

The chain couples TRBV27 to TRBJ1-5; D is possibly TRBD1 (5 bases). Trimming stripped 10 bases from V and 6 bases from J, with 19 bases between. CDR3 length equals 14 residues. The germline gives CDR1 MNHEY, CDR2 SMNVEV (reference sequence). The CDR3 loop is CATRISGGGQPQHF. CDR3 coding DNA: TGTGCCACCCGGATATCGGGGGGAGGTCAGCCCCAGCATTTT.

This clonotype was seen at least ten times. The rearrangement links TRBV24-1 to TRBJ2-5; D ambiguous. This CDR3 has 13 amino acids. Germline V CDR1 and CDR2: KGHDR, SFDVKD. With 3 bases removed from V and 1 base from J, the gap between germline ends came to 5 bases. CDR3 loop: CATSDGSQETQYF. The CDR3 region has the DNA TGTGCCACCAGTGATGGGTCCCAAGAGACCCAGTACTTC.

This sequence joins TRBV7-2 and TRBJ2-7; 8 nucleotides agree with TRBD2. J gave up 6 bases and V 4 bases, and 11 bases lay outside the gene matches. The V gene's germline CDR1 is SGHTA and CDR2 FQGNSA. The CDR3 runs 15 residues. The CDR3 nucleotides are TGTGCCAGCAGCTCCGGCGGAGCGGGAGCCAGCGAGCAGTACTTC. Residues: CASSSGGAGASEQYF.

Of note for this clonotype: A much larger clone differs by one base, so this may be a read error. The rearrangement links TRBV3-1 to TRBJ2-7; 10 nucleotides line up with TRBD2. The ends lost 8 bases at V and 0 bases at J; junction bases unmatched: 13. Germline V lookup: CDR1 LGHDT, CDR2 YNNKEL (reference sequence). This CDR3 is 17 amino acids long. CDR3 protein: CASCPIGTSANSYEQYF. The CDR3 DNA is TGTGCCAGCTGCCCCATAGGGACTAGCGCAAACTCCTACGAGCAGTACTTC.

This clonotype was counted many times. The V gene is TRBV7-8, the J gene TRBJ1-4; D gene uncertain. Germline CDR1 reads SGHVS; CDR2 reads FQNEAQ. CDR3 length equals 13 residues. Trimming shortened V by 4 bases and J by 8 bases, and 11 bases separated the two germline ends. In nucleotides, the CDR3 is TGTGCCAGCAGCTCCGGAGGCGGGGAAAAACTGTTTTTT. This encodes CASSSGGGEKLFF.

The chain carries TRBV6-5 and TRBJ2-1, with a tentative D call TRBD2 (5 bases). From germline, CDR1 is MNHEY and CDR2 SVGAGI. The CDR3 is 17 residues long. The V gene lost 0 bases and the J gene lost 4 bases, with 16 bases spanning the gap. The CDR3 region is CASSYSNPQSGYNEQFF. DNA of the CDR3: TGTGCCAGCAGTTACTCGAACCCCCAGAGCGGATACAATGAGCAGTTCTTC.

J is TRBJ1-1 and V is TRBV5-1; D is uncertain. Deletions cut 0 bases from V and 1 base from J, with 10 bases between. This CDR3 comprises 15 residues. Germline lookup yields CDR1 SGHRS and CDR2 YFSETQ. The DNA for the CDR3 is TGCGCCAGCAGCTTGGGCGCCCCCTCGAACACTGAAGCTTTCTTT. This gives the protein CASSLGAPSNTEAFF.

In nucleotides, the CDR3 is TGCGCCAGCAGCTCTTTAGGGAACAATGAGCAGTTCTTC. Translated, it gives CASSSLGNNEQFF. The V gene is TRBV5-1, the J gene TRBJ2-1; no clear D gene. Germline V gives CDR1 SGHRS, CDR2 YFSETQ. This CDR3 contains 13 residues. With 3 bases removed from V and 5 bases from J, the gap between germline ends came to 9 bases.

This clonotype appeared a single time. The chain combines TRBV20-1 with TRBJ2-6; TRBD2 matches at 10 bases. The CDR3 extends over 19 amino acids. Germline CDR1 and CDR2: DFQATT and SNEGSKA (reference sequence). V was clipped by 0 bases and J by 0 bases; unmatched bases: 8. CDR3 in amino acids: CSARDRLAGRISGANVLTF. The CDR3 nucleotides are TGCAGTGCTAGAGATCGACTAGCGGGCCGTATCTCTGGGGCCAACGTCCTGACTTTC.

This clonotype was observed at least ten times. The chain carries TRBV29-1 and TRBJ2-1; a possible D gene is TRBD2 (6 bases). CDR3 size: 14 residues. Germline CDR1 SQVTM, CDR2 ANQGSEA. V was pared by 3 bases and J by 9 bases, with 18 bases between. The CDR3 region has the DNA TGCAGCGTTGAGGGGGGAAGCCGCGTAAGTGAGCAGTTCTTC. Amino acid sequence: CSVEGGSRVSEQFF.

CDR3 sequence (DNA): TGTGCCGTCCGACAGAACTTAAACTATGGCTACACCTTC. As protein: CAVRQNLNYGYTF. This chain uses TRBV12-3 or TRBV12-4 with TRBJ1-2, with D possibly matching TRBD1 (5 bases). V was clipped by 11 bases and J by 2 bases, with 15 bases between them. The CDR3 loop spans 13 amino acids.

This clonotype was picked up a small number of times. The J gene is TRBJ2-7, the V gene TRBV27; 10 positions match TRBD2. Germline trimming cut 5 bases from V and 2 bases from J; bases unmatched to any gene: 6. Germline V lookup: CDR1 MNHEY, CDR2 SMNVEV (reference sequence). The CDR3 runs to 15 residues. In nucleotides, the CDR3 is TGTGCCAGCAGTGCCCGGACTAGCGGAACCTACGAGCAGTACTTC. Its translation is CASSARTSGTYEQYF.

In this sample, this clonotype turned up many times. The genes are TRBV28 and TRBJ2-7; D unresolved. The CDR3 runs 12 residues. V lost 6 bases to trimming and J lost 3 bases, with 9 bases between them. CDR1 and CDR2 from the germline V gene are MDHEN and SYDVKM. The CDR3 loop reads CASRGHLYEQYF. The CDR3 nucleotides are TGTGCCAGCAGGGGCCACCTCTACGAGCAGTACTTC.

This chain joins TRBV5-1 and TRBJ2-7; D not certain. The CDR3 is 14 residues long. Looked up from germline, CDR1 is SGHRS and CDR2 is YFSETQ. Trimming left V 3 bases short and J 3 bases short, with 13 bases between. The DNA of the CDR3 is TGCGCCAGCAGCTCTTCAGGCCAGGTCTACGAGCAGTACTTC. It yields the protein CASSSSGQVYEQYF.

The J gene is TRBJ1-1, the V gene TRBV15; TRBD1 might be the D (5 bases). V was cut by 4 bases and J by 4 bases, with 13 bases left in between. Germline V gene lookup returns CDR1 LNHNV and CDR2 YYDKDF (reference sequence). This CDR3 has 14 residues. In nucleotides, the CDR3 is TGTGCCACCAGCACCGAATTGGGGGGCACTGAAGCTTTCTTT. Amino acid sequence: CATSTELGGTEAFF.

The J gene is TRBJ2-7, the V gene TRBV20-1; the D gene is possibly TRBD1 (5 bases). The germline gives CDR1 DFQATT, CDR2 SNEGSKA (reference sequence). The CDR3 spans 12 residues. The CDR3: CSLTAHDSWQYF. The CDR3, as DNA: TGCAGCCTCACAGCCCACGACAGTTGGCAGTACTTC.

At least ten counts were recorded for this clonotype. The rearrangement joins TRBV28 to TRBJ2-7; D is possibly TRBD2 (5 bases). V lost 5 bases and J 3 bases, leaving 14 bases between the germline ends. Germline V gives CDR1 MDHEN, CDR2 SYDVKM. The CDR3 is made up of 14 amino acids. This chain's CDR3 is CASSTPGLYYEQYF. In DNA form, the CDR3 reads TGTGCCAGCAGTACCCCCGGACTCTACTACGAGCAGTACTTC.

This clonotype was seen repeatedly, ten times or more. The chain couples TRBV4-2 to TRBJ2-1, with 9 bases aligning to TRBD2. Germline V gene data show CDR1 as LGHNA and CDR2 as YNFKEQ. J was trimmed by 4 bases and V by 1 base; bases with no gene match: 5. The CDR3 runs to 16 residues. For the CDR3, the DNA is TGTGCCAGCAGCCAAGTAGTTAGCGGGAGTTACAATGAGCAGTTCTTC. This sequence encodes CASSQVVSGSYNEQFF.

This clonotype occurred many times. The rearrangement links TRBV29-1 to TRBJ1-1; weak D call: TRBD1 (5 bases). This CDR3 has 13 residues. Trimming shortened V by 4 bases and J by 2 bases, and 11 bases separated the two germline ends. The V gene's germline CDR1 is SQVTM and CDR2 ANQGSEA. The CDR3 nucleotides are TGCAGCGTTGGTCTAGGGGTTAACACTGAAGCTTTCTTT. Its protein is CSVGLGVNTEAFF. The full variable domain, with the rest looked up from reference TRBV29-1 and TRBJ1-1, is SAVISQKPSRDICQRGTSLTIQCQVDSQVTMMFWYRQQPGQSLTLIATANQGSEATYESGFVIDKFPISRPNLTFSTLTVSNMSPEDSSIYLCSVGLGVNTEAFFGQGTRLTVV.

At least ten counts were recorded for this clonotype. V and J are TRBV7-6 and TRBJ1-3, with TRBD1 as a possible D gene (5 bases). The CDR3 has 15 residues. Deletions cut 5 bases from V and 0 bases from J, with 11 bases between. Germline V CDR1 and CDR2: SGHVS, FNYEAQ. Here the CDR3 DNA reads TGTGCCAGCAGCCCGGGACGGATCTCTGGAAACACCATATATTTT. This gives the protein CASSPGRISGNTIYF.